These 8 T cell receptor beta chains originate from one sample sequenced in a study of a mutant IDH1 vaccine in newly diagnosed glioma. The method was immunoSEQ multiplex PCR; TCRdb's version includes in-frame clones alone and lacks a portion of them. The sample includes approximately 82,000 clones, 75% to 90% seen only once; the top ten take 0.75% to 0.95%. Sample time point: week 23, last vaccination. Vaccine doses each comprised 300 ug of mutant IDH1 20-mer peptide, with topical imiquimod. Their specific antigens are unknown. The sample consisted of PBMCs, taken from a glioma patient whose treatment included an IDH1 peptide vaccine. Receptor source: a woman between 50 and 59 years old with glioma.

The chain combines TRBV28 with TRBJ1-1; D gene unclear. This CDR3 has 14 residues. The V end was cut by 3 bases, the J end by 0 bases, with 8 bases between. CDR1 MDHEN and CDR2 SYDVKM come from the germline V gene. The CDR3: CASSFPGMNTEAFF. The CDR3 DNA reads TGTGCCAGCAGTTTCCCAGGCATGAACACTGAAGCTTTCTTT.

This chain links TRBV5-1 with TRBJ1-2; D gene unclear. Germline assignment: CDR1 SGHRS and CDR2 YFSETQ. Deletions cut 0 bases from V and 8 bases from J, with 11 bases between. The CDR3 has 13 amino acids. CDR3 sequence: CASSLAGGRGYTF. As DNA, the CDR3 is TGCGCCAGCAGCTTGGCCGGTGGTAGAGGCTACACCTTC.

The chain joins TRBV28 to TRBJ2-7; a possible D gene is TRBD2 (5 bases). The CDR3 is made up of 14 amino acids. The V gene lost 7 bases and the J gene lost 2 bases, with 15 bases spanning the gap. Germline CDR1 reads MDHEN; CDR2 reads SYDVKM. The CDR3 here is CASIRKRAPYEQYF. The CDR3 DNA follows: TGTGCCAGCATACGTAAGAGGGCCCCCTACGAGCAGTACTTC.

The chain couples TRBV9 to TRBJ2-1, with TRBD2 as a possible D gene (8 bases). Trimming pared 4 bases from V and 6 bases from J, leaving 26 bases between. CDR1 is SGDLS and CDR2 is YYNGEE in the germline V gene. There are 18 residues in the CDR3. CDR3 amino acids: CASSHGTRLEGAFNEQFF. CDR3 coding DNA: TGTGCCAGCAGCCACGGGACTAGACTCGAGGGGGCTTTCAATGAGCAGTTCTTC.

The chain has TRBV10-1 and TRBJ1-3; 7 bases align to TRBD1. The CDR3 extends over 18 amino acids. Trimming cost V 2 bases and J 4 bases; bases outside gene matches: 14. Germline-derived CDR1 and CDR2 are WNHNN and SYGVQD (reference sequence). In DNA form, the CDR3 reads TGCGCCAGCAGTGAGGAGTCAAACAGGGGCGCCTTCGGAAACACCATATATTTT. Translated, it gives CASSEESNRGAFGNTIYF.

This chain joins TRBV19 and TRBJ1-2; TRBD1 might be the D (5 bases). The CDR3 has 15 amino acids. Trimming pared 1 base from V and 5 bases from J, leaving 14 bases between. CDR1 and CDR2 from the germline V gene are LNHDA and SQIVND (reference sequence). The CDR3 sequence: CASSIALGEGYGYTF. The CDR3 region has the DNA TGTGCCAGTAGTATAGCTTTGGGGGAAGGGTATGGCTACACCTTC.

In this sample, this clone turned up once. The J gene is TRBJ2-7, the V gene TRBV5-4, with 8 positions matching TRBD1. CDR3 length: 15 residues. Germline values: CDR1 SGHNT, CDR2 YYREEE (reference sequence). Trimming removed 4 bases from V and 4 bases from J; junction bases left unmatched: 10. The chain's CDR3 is CASSLDRTGIYEQYF. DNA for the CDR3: TGTGCCAGCAGCCTGGATAGGACAGGGATTTACGAGCAGTACTTC.

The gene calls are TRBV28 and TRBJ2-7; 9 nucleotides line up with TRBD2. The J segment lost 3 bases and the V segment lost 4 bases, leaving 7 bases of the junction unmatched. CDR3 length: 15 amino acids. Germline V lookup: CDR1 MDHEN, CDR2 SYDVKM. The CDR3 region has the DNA TGTGCCAGCAGTTCTCCCGGGACTAGCAACTACGAGCAGTACTTC. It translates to CASSSPGTSNYEQYF.